The sequence of this TCR beta chain was determined in a study of T cells expressing NK-cell markers (dated by TCRdb to 2020 to 2022). Looking at the study overall: Three sorted T-cell subsets (CD3+CD56+NKG2C+, CD3+CD56+NKG2C- and CD3+CD56-NKG2C+) from roughly eight donors had their TCR beta-chain repertoires profiled. Illumina HiSeq 2000/2500, MiSeq or NextSeq was used to sequence libraries as 2 x 150 bp reads. The eight sequenced donors were randomly selected healthy volunteers, three men and five women. Seven of the eight sequenced donors were HCMV-seropositive and one was HCMV-seronegative.

These reads were obtained on an Illumina HiSeq 2000. 5'RACE template switching, by which a universal primer site and unique molecular identifiers were added, was used to make TCR beta cDNA libraries. Synthesis of cDNA was primed from the TCR beta constant segment and was followed by two consecutive PCR amplification steps. Turning to the authors' computational methods: MIGEC handled demultiplexing of the reads and grouping by UMI, while MiTCR was used to assemble and quantify clonotypes. To remove erroneous sequences, TCR cDNA sequences were retained only when supported by two or more reads. Downstream repertoire analysis used the tcR package, and clonotypes were matched across fractions by CDR3 nucleotide sequence plus V segment. VDJmatch was used to annotate antigen specificity against VDJdb, with one amino acid substitution in CDR3 allowed. With the reads reprocessed by TCRdb, a single entry stands for each CDR3 protein sequence and no DNA is reported. Here the V and J calls rest on TCRdb's processing, not on the authors' analysis. This sample's clone table shows about 390,000 distinct CDR3 sequences. The top ten constitute about 11% of the sample.

Points the paper makes about the study in general: Whether the expanded NKG2C-expressing T cell clones were specific for HCMV antigens was left unclear. Those dominant clonotypes were again the most abundant among CD3+CD56-NKG2C+ cells in a handful of donors, at about 28.3-65%. In more than five donors, the dominant CD3+CD56+NKG2C+ clonotypes were found to rank among the top 10 CD8+ clonotypes and to make up 1.0-7.0% of CD8+ T cells.

With regard to this clonotype: It has no known antigen specificity.

CDR1 and CDR2 were assigned from the germline V gene as ENHRY and SYGVKD. There are 17 amino acids in the CDR3, from cysteine to phenylalanine inclusive. Only the protein sequence is given. HCMV serostatus was determined by detecting HCMV-specific IgG in serum with a commercial ELISA kit. Ficoll density gradient centrifugation was used to isolate peripheral blood mononuclear cells from blood. The V and J segments used are TRBV10-3 and TRBJ2-1; TCRdb outputs TRBD2, but without DNA this stays unchecked. This clonotype was sampled from a woman in her forties or fifties in good health. Donor details come from another sample of the same person, matched by shared clones. Sequencing was carried out using blood T cells: a sorted CD56 or NKG2C T cell subset, CD4+ or CD8+ T cells, or bulk PBMC T cells (not recorded which). The CDR3 has the sequence CAIRETRASGDHNEQFF.